The 13 T cell receptor beta chains below all came from one sample that was sequenced in a study of OX40 agonist ivuxolimab in advanced cancers. The protocol was immunoSEQ multiplex PCR, while the TCRdb copy is restricted to in-frame clones and leaves out a portion. Among tens of thousands of clones listed, 82% were seen once. The sample was CD4+ or CD8+ T cells sorted from blood, taken in a trial of the OX40 agonist ivuxolimab. The origin of the receptors is an adult with an advanced solid tumor such as melanoma, head and neck, liver or kidney cancer.

This chain connects TRBV29-1 to TRBJ2-3, with D possibly TRBD1 on 6 matching bases. The V gene's germline CDR1 is SQVTM and CDR2 ANQGSEA. The CDR3 length is 13 residues. With 6 bases removed from V and 2 bases from J, the gap between germline ends came to 12 bases. CDR3 sequence: CSVMDSFTDTQYF. Written as DNA, the CDR3 is TGCAGCGTGATGGACAGTTTCACAGATACGCAGTATTTT.

To note about this clone: This sample includes further DNA sequences coding for the same CDR3. The J gene is TRBJ1-1, the V gene TRBV5-1; no clear D. CDR1 is SGHRS and CDR2 is YFSETQ in the germline V gene. The CDR3 contains 12 residues. V lost 2 bases and J lost 3, with 5 bases in between. The CDR3 loop is CASSFDDTEAFF. CDR3 nucleotide sequence: TGCGCCAGCAGCTTTGACGACACTGAAGCTTTCTTT. The entire variable domain, with the rest obtained from reference TRBV5-1 and TRBJ1-1, is as follows: KAGVTQTPRYLIKTRGQQVTLSCSPISGHRSVSWYQQTPGQGLQFLFEYFSETQRNKGNFPGRFSGRQFSNSRSEMNVSTLELGDSALYLCASSFDDTEAFFGQGTRLTVV.

The chain links TRBV5-1 to TRBJ1-3; D call uncertain. The CDR3 has 15 residues. Per the germline V gene, CDR1 is SGHRS and CDR2 is YFSETQ. V was clipped by 5 bases and J by 0 bases, with 12 bases between them. For the CDR3, the DNA is TGCGCCAGCAGTCGTGAAGGGAGCTCTGGAAACACCATATATTTT. Protein product: CASSREGSSGNTIYF.

This chain uses TRBV10-3 with TRBJ2-4; 13 bases are shared with TRBD2. V was pared by 6 bases and J by 9 bases, with 8 bases of the junction left unmatched. Germline assignment: CDR1 ENHRY and CDR2 SYGVKD. CDR3 length: 15 amino acids. Written as DNA, the CDR3 is TGTGCCATCAGGACTAGCGGGGGGCCCCAGGGCATTCAGTACTTC. Amino acid sequence: CAIRTSGGPQGIQYF.

V is TRBV28 and J is TRBJ2-3, with no clear D. Trimming took 7 bases from V and 5 from J, leaving 13 bases between them. This CDR3 has 13 amino acids. Germline V gene sequence: CDR1 MDHEN, CDR2 SYDVKM. The CDR3 sequence is CASISPGRDTQYF. In DNA, the CDR3 is TGTGCCAGCATCAGTCCGGGTAGAGATACGCAGTATTTT.

This chain joins TRBV7-2 and TRBJ1-1; 7 bases agree with TRBD1. There are 14 residues in the CDR3. V was pared by 2 bases and J by 7 bases, with 7 bases of the junction left unmatched. CDR1 and CDR2 (germline): SGHTA, FQGNSA. Here the CDR3 DNA reads TGTGCCAGCAGCTTAATCGTAAGGACAGGTGAAGCTTTCTTT. It specifies CASSLIVRTGEAFF.

The genes are TRBV7-9 and TRBJ1-2; 12 nucleotides line up with TRBD1. This CDR3 is 17 amino acids long. V lost 4 bases and J lost 8; bases outside the gene matches: 14. Looked up from germline, CDR1 is SEHNR and CDR2 is FQNEAQ (reference sequence). CDR3 bases: TGTGCCAGCAGCTCTACCGGGACAGGGGGCGCGGTGGCCGGCTACACCTTC. As protein: CASSSTGTGGAVAGYTF.

The chain employs TRBV5-6 and TRBJ1-4; TRBD1 matches at 9 bases. The germline V gene encodes CDR1 SGHDT and CDR2 YYEEEE. The CDR3 has 14 residues. V trimming: 4 bases; J trimming: 8 bases; junction bases outside the gene matches: 6. This CDR3 is CASSHRGLGEKLFF. CDR3 in DNA: TGTGCCAGCAGCCACAGGGGGCTTGGGGAAAAACTGTTTTTT.

The chain carries TRBV6-6 and TRBJ2-2; 12 bases line up with TRBD1. The CDR3 loop spans 15 amino acids. J lost 4 bases, V lost 7 bases, and 4 bases had no gene match. Germline CDR1 is MNHNY and CDR2 is SVGAGI (reference sequence). The CDR3 here is CASKGQGAVTGELFF. The CDR3 bases are TGTGCCAGCAAGGGACAGGGGGCTGTCACCGGGGAGCTGTTTTTT.

The chain has TRBV21-1 and TRBJ2-1; the listed D gene, TRBD1, was not tested against the DNA. TRBV21-1 is recorded as a pseudogene. This CDR3 region has 17 residues. CDR3 nucleotides: TGTGCCAGCAGCAAATTTAGGGGATTAGTACCCTACAATGAGCAGTTCTTC. It specifies CASSKFRGLVPYNEQFF.

In its sample, this clone was seen once. The chain recombines TRBV2 with TRBJ1-1; TRBD1 might be the D (5 bases). Germline assignment: CDR1 SNHLY and CDR2 FYNNEI. CDR3 length: 14 amino acids. V dropped 7 bases and J dropped 5 bases, with 17 bases sitting between them. CDR3 region: CASKVGKGWTEAFF. The CDR3 DNA sequence: TGTGCCAGCAAGGTGGGGAAGGGGTGGACTGAAGCTTTCTTT.

The chain carries TRBV7-2 and TRBJ2-3; TRBD2 is a possible D gene (7 bases). This CDR3 is 15 amino acids long. Looked up from germline, CDR1 is SGHTA and CDR2 is FQGNSA. V was pared by 2 bases and J by 2 bases, with 11 bases between. The CDR3 loop is CASSLWGGNTDTQYF. Here the CDR3 DNA reads TGTGCCAGCAGCTTATGGGGGGGCAACACAGATACGCAGTATTTT. Together with reference TRBV7-2 and TRBJ2-3, the CDR3 gives the full variable domain: GAGVSQSPSNKVTEKGKDVELRCDPISGHTALYWYRQSLGQGLEFLIYFQGNSAPDKSGLPSDRFSAERTGGSVSTLTIQRTQQEDSAVYLCASSLWGGNTDTQYFGPGTRLTVL.

In its sample, this clone is medium-sized (0.01 to 0.1%). The V gene is TRBV19, the J gene TRBJ2-7; D remains unclear. This CDR3 is 14 amino acids long. V was clipped by 1 base and J by 3 bases, with 10 bases between them. Germline V gene data show CDR1 as LNHDA and CDR2 as SQIVND (reference sequence). CDR3 protein: CASSIVEGDYEQYF. The CDR3 region has the DNA TGTGCCAGTAGTATAGTAGAAGGCGACTACGAGCAGTACTTC.